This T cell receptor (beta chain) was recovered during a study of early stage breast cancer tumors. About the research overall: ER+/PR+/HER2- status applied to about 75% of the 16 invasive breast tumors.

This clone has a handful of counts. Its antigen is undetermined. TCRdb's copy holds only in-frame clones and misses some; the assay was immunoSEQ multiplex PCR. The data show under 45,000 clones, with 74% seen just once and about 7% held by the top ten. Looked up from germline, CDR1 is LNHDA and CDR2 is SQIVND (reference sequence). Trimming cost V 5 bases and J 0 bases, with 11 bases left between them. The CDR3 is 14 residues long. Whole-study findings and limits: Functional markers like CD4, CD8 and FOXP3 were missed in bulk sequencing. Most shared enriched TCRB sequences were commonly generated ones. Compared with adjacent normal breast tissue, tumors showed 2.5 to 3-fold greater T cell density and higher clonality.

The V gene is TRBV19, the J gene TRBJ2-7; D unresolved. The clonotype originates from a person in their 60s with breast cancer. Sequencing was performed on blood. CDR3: CASSPRWRSYEQYF. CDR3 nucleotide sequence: TGTGCCAGTAGTCCCCGGTGGCGCTCCTACGAGCAGTACTTC. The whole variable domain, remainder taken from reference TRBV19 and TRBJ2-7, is DGGITQSPKYLFRKEGQNVTLSCEQNLNHDAMYWYRQDPGQGLRLIYYSQIVNDFQKGDIAEGYSVSREKKESFPLTVTSAQKNPTAFYLCASSPRWRSYEQYFGPGTRLTVT.